This TCR beta chain appears in the sequencing data of a study of vaccination effects on CD4 cells after COVID-19. In regard to this clone: The antigen remains unidentified.

Before any sequencing was done, the ViraFEST assay used viral peptide pools to expand antigen-specific CD4+ T cells. Following a roughly 9-day culture, CD4+ T cells were purified. It was between March and December 2020 that the person had a SARS-CoV-2 infection confirmed by PCR. CDR1 is LNHDA and CDR2 is SQIVND in the germline V gene (reference sequence). V lost 0 bases to trimming and J lost 4 bases; unmatched junction nucleotides: 0. The CDR3 is 14 amino acids. The data were produced by immunoSEQ multiplex PCR, yet TCRdb's version contains in-frame clones alone and is incomplete. The table records around 30,000 clones, around 66% of them present only once.

The chain couples TRBV19 to TRBJ1-2, with 9 bases matching TRBD1. The sample here was CD4+ T cells from PBMCs cultured with SARS-CoV-2 spike peptides, taken before COVID-19 vaccination. The sequence was collected from a human donor who had a prior SARS-CoV-2 infection. The CDR3 nucleotides read TGTGCCAGTAGTATAGAGGGACAGGGCTATGGCTACACCTTC. It encodes CASSIEGQGYGYTF.